Here is one TCR beta chain with its context. Its antigen is not identified. Germline V lookup: CDR1 SGHTA, CDR2 FQGNSA. This CDR3 region has 13 residues. Trimming stripped 8 bases from V and 3 bases from J, with 14 bases between. By 5'RACE template switching, TCR cDNA was produced, with a universal primer site and UMIs added in the process. MiXCR was run by TCRdb on the 5' RACE reads, yielding one entry per CDR3 protein. The table records around 590,000 distinct CDR3 sequences, approximately 13% of them present only once. The data stem from a study of T cells after yellow fever vaccination. Study-wide points: The appearance of a small share of clonotypes in both CD4 and CD8 compartments was observed. Most primary-vaccination clones reappeared after the booster (96% CD4, around 88% CD8).

Sequencing used PBMCs, obtained on the day of the yellow fever booster vaccination. The chain employs TRBV7-2 and TRBJ2-7; TRBD1 is a possible D gene (6 bases). The origin of this receptor is a man aged 30 to 45 who received the YFV17D yellow fever vaccine. CDR3 bases: TGTGCCAGCCGCCTCCGCAGGGGCTACGAGCAGTACTTC. This codes for CASRLRRGYEQYF.